This T cell receptor beta chain was found in a study of cytomegalovirus exposure and HLA in healthy donors. This clone was counted a single time. The CDR3 sequence is 12 residues long. The V and J ends lost 8 bases and 7 bases respectively, with 14 bases between them. CDR1 and CDR2 (germline): MNHEY, SMNVEV (reference sequence). The PCR employed 60 Vbeta primers together with 13 Jbeta primers. TCRdb's copy holds only in-frame clones and misses some; the assay was immunoSEQ multiplex PCR. This table has about 150,000 clones, over 75% appearing once. The origin of this receptor is a woman between 35 and 50 years old in good health and CMV-seropositive. V and J are TRBV27 and TRBJ1-1, with D possibly TRBD1 on 5 matching bases. Source material: PBMCs. The chain's CDR3 is CASSPWRGEAFF. DNA for the CDR3: TGTGCCAGCTCTCCCTGGAGGGGTGAAGCTTTCTTT.